This TCR beta chain was sequenced for a study of T cell repertoires in cytomegalovirus infection. Across the whole study: Carrying CMV and the relevant HLA type showed in public TCR beta signatures.

In TCRdb, the reads were re-called with MiXCR into one record per CDR3 protein. The repertoire holds thousands of distinct CDR3 sequences, approximately 52% seen once, with 55% to 80% in the top ten. A word on this clonotype: No antigen is known for it.

This receptor was taken from a human donor in good health (CMV status not recorded). Some clones in this sample may be carry-over from other donors' samples. Sequenced: PBMCs, sequenced either directly or after in vitro stimulation (not recorded which).

The CDR3 bases are TGTGCCAGCGGAAATTACAGGAACCGCGAGACCCAGTACTTC. This gives the protein CASGNYRNRETQYF. The chain carries TRBV27 and TRBJ2-5; D may be TRBD1 (5 bases). There are 14 residues in the CDR3. Trimming stripped 8 bases from V and 5 bases from J, with 18 bases between. The germline CDR1 and CDR2 sequences are MNHEY and SMNVEV (reference sequence).